These T cell receptor beta chains were read from a single sample in a study of CD4 T cells in relation to SARS-CoV-2 and coronaviruses. These TCRs are of unknown antigen specificity. Assay: immunoSEQ multiplex PCR; the TCRdb copy retains only in-frame clones and omits some. Of 35,000 to 45,000 clones in the sample, under 85% were seen once. Sequencing was done on a sample of memory CD4+ T cells from PBMCs, cultured in vitro. The origin of the receptors is an adult with COVID-19. Both conserved end residues are trimmed from each CDR3. Fields, in order: V gene, J gene, CDR3 protein.

v_gene: TRBV18; j_gene: TRBJ2-5; CDR3aa: ASSAGIQETQY
v_gene: TRBV5-1; j_gene: TRBJ2-7; CDR3aa: ASSPNNQAYEQY
v_gene: TRBV30; j_gene: TRBJ2-2; CDR3aa: AWRRRTNTGELF
v_gene: TRBV24-1; j_gene: TRBJ1-6; CDR3aa: ATSDFKSLWTGDNSPLH
v_gene: TRBV6-2/TRBV6-3; j_gene: TRBJ2-2; CDR3aa: ASTPRTRAGELF
v_gene: TRBV6-1; j_gene: TRBJ2-1; CDR3aa: ASSDHGTSREQF
v_gene: TRBV19; j_gene: TRBJ1-4; CDR3aa: ASEDRGGSLGKLF
v_gene: TRBV5-6; j_gene: TRBJ2-1; CDR3aa: ASSSGTSVNEQF
v_gene: TRBV29-1; j_gene: TRBJ2-1; CDR3aa: SVTGGNEQF
v_gene: TRBV5-1; j_gene: TRBJ2-7; CDR3aa: ASSLFPPGTGSTYEQY
v_gene: TRBV6-5; j_gene: TRBJ1-5; CDR3aa: ASAEYRGNQPQH
v_gene: TRBV6-4; j_gene: TRBJ2-2; CDR3aa: ASSAGPQLTGELF
v_gene: TRBV29-1; j_gene: TRBJ2-7; CDR3aa: SVGRGDYEQY
v_gene: TRBV10-3; j_gene: TRBJ2-1; CDR3aa: AIRQGGDEQF
v_gene: TRBV4-2; j_gene: TRBJ2-7; CDR3aa: ASSNGRDRVGYEQY
v_gene: TRBV12-3/TRBV12-4; j_gene: TRBJ1-4; CDR3aa: ASSLGQGEKLF